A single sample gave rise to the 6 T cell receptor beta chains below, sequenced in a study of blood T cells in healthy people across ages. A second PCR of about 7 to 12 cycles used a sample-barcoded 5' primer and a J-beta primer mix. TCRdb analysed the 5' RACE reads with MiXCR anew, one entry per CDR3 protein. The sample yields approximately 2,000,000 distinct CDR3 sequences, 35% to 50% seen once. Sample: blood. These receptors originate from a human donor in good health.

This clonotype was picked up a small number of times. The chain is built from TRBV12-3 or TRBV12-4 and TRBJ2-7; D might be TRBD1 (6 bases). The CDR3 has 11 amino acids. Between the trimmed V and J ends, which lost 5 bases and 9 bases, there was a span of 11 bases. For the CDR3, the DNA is TGTGCCAGCAGTGGATCGACAGGGCAGTACTTC. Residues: CASSGSTGQYF.

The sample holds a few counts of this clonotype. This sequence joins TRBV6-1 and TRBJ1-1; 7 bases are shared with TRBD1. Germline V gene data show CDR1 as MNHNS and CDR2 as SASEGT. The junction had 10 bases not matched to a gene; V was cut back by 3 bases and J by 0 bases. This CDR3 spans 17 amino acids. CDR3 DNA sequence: TGTGCCAGCAGTGACACAGGGGCTAGAGGGCTGAACACTGAAGCTTTCTTT. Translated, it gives CASSDTGARGLNTEAFF.

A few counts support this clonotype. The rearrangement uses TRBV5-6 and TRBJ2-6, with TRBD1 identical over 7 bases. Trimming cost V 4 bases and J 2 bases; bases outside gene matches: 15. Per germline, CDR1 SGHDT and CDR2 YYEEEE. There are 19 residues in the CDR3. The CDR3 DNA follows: TGTGCCAGCAGCCCACGACTGACAGGGTATTCCCCTGGGGCCAACGTCCTGACTTTC. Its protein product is CASSPRLTGYSPGANVLTF.

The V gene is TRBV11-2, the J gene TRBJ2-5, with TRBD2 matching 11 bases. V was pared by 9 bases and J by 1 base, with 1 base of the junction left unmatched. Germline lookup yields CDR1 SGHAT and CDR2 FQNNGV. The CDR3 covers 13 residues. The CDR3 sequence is CASGTSGQETQYF. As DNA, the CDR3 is TGTGCCAGTGGGACTAGCGGCCAAGAGACCCAGTACTTC.

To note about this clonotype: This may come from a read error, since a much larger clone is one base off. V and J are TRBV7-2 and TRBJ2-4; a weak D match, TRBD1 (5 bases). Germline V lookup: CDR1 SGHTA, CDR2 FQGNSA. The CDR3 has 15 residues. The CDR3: CASSLEGQGKNTQYF. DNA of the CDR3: TGTGCCAGCAGCTTAGAAGGGCAGGGTAAAAACACTCAGTACTTC.

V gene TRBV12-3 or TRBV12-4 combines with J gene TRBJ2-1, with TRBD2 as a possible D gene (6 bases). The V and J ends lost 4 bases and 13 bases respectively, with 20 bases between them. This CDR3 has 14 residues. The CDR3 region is CASSSSVARGFQFF. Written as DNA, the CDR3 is TGTGCCAGCAGTTCCTCGGTTGCGCGGGGTTTTCAGTTCTTC.